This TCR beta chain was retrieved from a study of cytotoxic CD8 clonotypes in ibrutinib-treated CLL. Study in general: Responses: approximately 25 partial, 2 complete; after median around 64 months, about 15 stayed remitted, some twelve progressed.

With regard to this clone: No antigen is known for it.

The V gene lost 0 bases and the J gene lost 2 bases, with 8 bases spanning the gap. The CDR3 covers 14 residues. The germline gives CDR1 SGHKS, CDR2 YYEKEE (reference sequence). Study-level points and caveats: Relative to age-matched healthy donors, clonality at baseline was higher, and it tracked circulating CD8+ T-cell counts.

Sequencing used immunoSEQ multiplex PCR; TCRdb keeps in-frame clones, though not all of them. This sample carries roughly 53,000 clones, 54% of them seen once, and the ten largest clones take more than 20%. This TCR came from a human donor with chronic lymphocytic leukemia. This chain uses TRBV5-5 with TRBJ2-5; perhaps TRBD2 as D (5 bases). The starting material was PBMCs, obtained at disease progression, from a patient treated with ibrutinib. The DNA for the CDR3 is TGTGCCAGCAGCTTGGATGGAGGACAAGAGACCCAGTACTTC. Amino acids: CASSLDGGQETQYF.